The 8 T cell receptor beta chains below come from one sample, sequenced in a study of blood T cell repertoires in COVID-19. The assay was immunoSEQ multiplex PCR, and TCRdb's table has in-frame clones only and misses some. Of 200,000 to 250,000 clones in the sample, around 84% were seen once. Sequenced sample: PBMCs or T cells enriched from blood (not recorded which). The source is a man aged 35-49 years who had recovered from COVID-19.

DNA of the CDR3: TGTGCCAGCAGTTATAGGGGTAGCAATCAGCCCCAGCATTTT. Translated: CASSYRGSNQPQHF. This chain uses TRBV6-5 with TRBJ1-5; perhaps TRBD1 as D (5 bases). CDR1 MNHEY and CDR2 SVGAGI come from the germline V gene. The CDR3 extends over 14 amino acids. Trimming took 3 bases from V and 0 from J, leaving 6 bases between them.

The J gene is TRBJ2-3, the V gene TRBV24-1, with D possibly matching TRBD2 (6 bases). The CDR3 runs 15 residues. Germline V lookup: CDR1 KGHDR, CDR2 SFDVKD. V gave up 3 bases and J gave up 0 bases, with 9 bases separating them. The CDR3 DNA follows: TGTGCCACCAGTGATGGACGGGAGAGCACAGATACGCAGTATTTT. It yields the protein CATSDGRESTDTQYF.

V and J are TRBV5-6 and TRBJ1-2; TRBD1 might be the D (6 bases). This CDR3 spans 16 amino acids. V lost 0 bases, J lost 2 bases, and 14 bases lay in between. Germline-derived CDR1 and CDR2 are SGHDT and YYEEEE. CDR3 in amino acids: CASSLDFDRTNYGYTF. The CDR3 DNA is TGTGCCAGCAGCTTGGACTTCGACAGGACAAACTATGGCTACACCTTC.

The chain links TRBV2 to TRBJ2-1; TRBD2 matches 9 bases. Germline lookup yields CDR1 SNHLY and CDR2 FYNNEI. This CDR3 contains 17 residues. The J segment lost 4 bases and the V segment lost 6 bases, leaving 13 bases of the junction unmatched. The CDR3 DNA follows: TGTGCCAGCAGGACTTTTTGGTTAGCGGGAGCATACAATGAGCAGTTCTTC. This codes for CASRTFWLAGAYNEQFF.

This clone occurred once. The J gene is TRBJ2-7, the V gene TRBV15; TRBD1 aligns across 8 bases. J lost 5 bases, V lost 0 bases, and 6 bases had no gene match. The CDR3 consists of 15 residues. Germline values: CDR1 LNHNV, CDR2 YYDKDF (reference sequence). CDR3 coding DNA: TGTGCCACCAGCAGAGATCCGACAGGGGCGGACGAGCAGTACTTC. Translation: CATSRDPTGADEQYF.

The chain has TRBV12-3 or TRBV12-4 and TRBJ2-7; 7 bases fit TRBD1. This CDR3 is built from 13 residues. The trim removed 6 bases at V and 4 bases at J, leaving 6 bases unmatched. CDR3 region: CASRRRDRYEQYF. The CDR3 nucleotides are TGTGCCAGCAGGCGCCGGGACAGATACGAGCAGTACTTC.

This clone has just a few counts. J is TRBJ1-1 and V is TRBV5-4, with 7 bases aligning to TRBD1. V shed 3 bases, J shed 5 bases, and the junction held 7 bases outside the gene matches. The germline CDR1 and CDR2 sequences are SGHNT and YYREEE (reference sequence). The CDR3 is 14 residues long. The DNA for the CDR3 is TGTGCCAGCAGCTCAGGACAGGTGAGAACTGAAGCTTTCTTT. Encoded protein: CASSSGQVRTEAFF.

J is TRBJ2-3 and V is TRBV20-1; unclear D gene. From germline, CDR1 is DFQATT and CDR2 SNEGSKA (reference sequence). The CDR3 totals 11 residues. V dropped 5 bases and J dropped 8 bases, with 11 bases sitting between them. CDR3 in DNA: TGCAGTGCTCATCTAGATTTTACGCAGTATTTT. This gives the protein CSAHLDFTQYF.